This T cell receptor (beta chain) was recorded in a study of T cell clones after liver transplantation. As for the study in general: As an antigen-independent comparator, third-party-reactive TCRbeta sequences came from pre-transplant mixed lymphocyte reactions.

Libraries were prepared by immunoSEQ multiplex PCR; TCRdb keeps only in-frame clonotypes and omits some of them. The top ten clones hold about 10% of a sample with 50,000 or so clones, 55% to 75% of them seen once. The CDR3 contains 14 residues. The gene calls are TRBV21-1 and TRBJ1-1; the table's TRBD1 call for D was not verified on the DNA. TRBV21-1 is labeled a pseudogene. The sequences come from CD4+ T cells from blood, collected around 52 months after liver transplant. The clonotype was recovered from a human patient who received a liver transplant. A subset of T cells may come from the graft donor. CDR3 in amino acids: CASTKDSSNTEAFF. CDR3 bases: TGTGCCAGCACCAAGGACAGTTCGAACACTGAAGCTTTCTTT.